The rows below give T cell receptor beta chains drawn from one sample of a study of breast tumors, draining lymph nodes, adjacent tissues. TCRdb fed the multiplex PCR reads into MiXCR, producing one record per CDR3 protein. This sample has 20,000 or so distinct CDR3 sequences, with roughly 50% found just once. Sequenced input: breast tumor tissue. Receptors were obtained from a female donor with breast cancer. Some clones in this sample may be carry-over from other donors' samples. The CDR3 runs from the conserved cysteine through the conserved F or W. Fields, in order: D gene, J gene, clone size, V gene, CDR3 DNA, CDR3 protein. A D gene is named only where the DNA matches it firmly. A row's size may be missing; if present it is once, few, many or a size class.

>TRBD2|TRBJ2-7|-|TRBV24-1
TGTGCCACCAGTGAGACAACTAGCGGGAGCTCCTACGAGCAGTACTTC
CATSETTSGSSYEQYF
>-|TRBJ1-2|medium-sized|TRBV2
TGTGCCAGCATGTCTGAGGGGTCAGCCCCTAACTATGGCTACACCTTC
CASMSEGSAPNYGYTF
>TRBD1|TRBJ1-2|-|TRBV24-1
TGTGCCACCAGTGATGCCGGGACAGGGGAATATGGCTACACCTTC
CATSDAGTGEYGYTF
>TRBD2|TRBJ2-7|-|TRBV5-1
TGCGCCAGCAGCGTAACGGGACTAGCGGGAGGGCCGCTCATGGAGCAGTACTTC
CASSVTGLAGGPLMEQYF
>-|TRBJ2-1|many|TRBV7-9
TGTGCCAGCAGCTTCCGGGCTAGCCACTCCTACAATGAGCAGTTCTTC
CASSFRASHSYNEQFF
>TRBD2|TRBJ2-1|-|TRBV15
TGTGCCACCAGCGGGGAAGATGGGACTAGCGGGAGTAGGGGTGAGCAGTTCTTC
CATSGEDGTSGSRGEQFF
>-|TRBJ1-3|many|TRBV19
TGTGCCAGTAGTATGAGTGCAGGGAACTCTGGAAACACCATATATTTT
CASSMSAGNSGNTIYF
>-|TRBJ2-1|-|TRBV7-9
-
CASSFYICSANSGGQAYNEQFF
>TRBD2|TRBJ2-5|-|TRBV7-2
TGTGCCAGCAGCTTAGGGGGACTAGCGCAAGTCCACAAAGAGACCCAGTACTTC
CASSLGGLAQVHKETQYF
>-|TRBJ2-5|many|TRBV19
TGTGCCAGTAGCCCCGGAATCTCTCAAGAGACCCAGTACTTC
CASSPGISQETQYF
>TRBD1|TRBJ1-5|-|TRBV6-1
TGTGCCAGCAGCTCAGGGGGAGGTAGCAATCAGCCCCAGCATTTT
CASSSGGGSNQPQHF
>TRBD2|TRBJ2-3|medium-sized|TRBV12-3/TRBV12-4
TGTGCCAGCAGCGCTAATAGCGGGAGGGCTTCAGATACGCAGTATTTT
CASSANSGRASDTQYF
>TRBD2|TRBJ2-1|many|TRBV5-1
TGCGCCAGCAGCCCGACTAGCAACTCTTACAATGAGCAGTTCTTC
CASSPTSNSYNEQFF
>-|TRBJ2-3|many|TRBV11-3
TGTGCCAGCAGCTTAGAATTAGATACGCAGTATTTT
CASSLELDTQYF
>TRBD1|TRBJ1-1|many|TRBV2
TGTGCCAGCAGTTTTAGACAGGGTACTGAAGCTTTCTTT
CASSFRQGTEAFF
>TRBD2|TRBJ2-7|-|TRBV5-4
TGTGCCAGCAGCTTGGCCGGGACTAGCGGATGGTACGAGCAGTACTTC
CASSLAGTSGWYEQYF
>TRBD2|TRBJ2-7|many|TRBV6-5
TGTGCCAGCACTCGGACTAGCGGAGCCTACGAGCAGTACTTC
CASTRTSGAYEQYF
>-|TRBJ2-3|many|TRBV12-3/TRBV12-4
TGTGCCAGCAGTTCACGCCGAGCTAAATTTAGCACAGATACGCAGTATTTT
CASSSRRAKFSTDTQYF
>-|TRBJ2-1|medium-sized|TRBV29-1
TGCAGCGTGGGGGACCCCAAAGGCGATGCGCAGTTCTTC
CSVGDPKGDAQFF
>TRBD1|TRBJ1-1|many|TRBV20-1
TGCAGTGCTAGCGGGACAGGGGTGACTGAAGCTTTCTTT
CSASGTGVTEAFF
>TRBD2|TRBJ2-3|-|TRBV24-1
TGTGCCACCAGTGGGGGGACTAGCGGGAGATACAATGAGCAGTATTTT
CATSGGTSGRYNEQYF
>-|TRBJ2-6|many|TRBV5-8
TGTGCCAGCAGCAGGCCGGGACGGACTCTCTCTGGGGCCAACGTCCTGACTTTC
CASSRPGRTLSGANVLTF
>TRBD1|TRBJ2-7|many|TRBV27
TGTGCCAGCAGTCCCGGACAGGTGATCTACGAGCAGTACTTC
CASSPGQVIYEQYF
>TRBD1|TRBJ1-2|-|TRBV5-6
TGTGCCAGCAGTTCCGGGACAGCGAGTGGCGGCGTTGGCTACACCTTC
CASSSGTASGGVGYTF
>TRBD2|TRBJ2-7|-|TRBV15
TGTGCCACCAGCAGACCCGGTCTAGCGGGCTCCTACGAGCAGTACTTC
CATSRPGLAGSYEQYF
>-|TRBJ2-5|-|TRBV7-8
TGTGCCAGCAGCTCGACATCCGAAAGACTCCAAGAGACCCAGTACTTC
CASSSTSERLQETQYF
>TRBD2|TRBJ2-1|many|TRBV5-1
TGCGCCAGCAGTTCACTAGCGGGGGAAAACAATGAGCAGTTCTTC
CASSSLAGENNEQFF
>TRBD1|TRBJ1-5|many|TRBV27
TGTGCCAGCAGTTTCGGACAGGATCAGCCCCAGCATTTT
CASSFGQDQPQHF
>-|TRBJ1-6|-|TRBV20-1
TGCAGTGCTAGAGATCGTATGTCACCCCTCCACTTT
CSARDRMSPLHF
>-|TRBJ2-2|-|TRBV9
TGTGCCAGCAGCGTCTCCGGTACCACCGGGGAGCTGTTTTTT
CASSVSGTTGELFF
>TRBD1|TRBJ1-3|-|TRBV9
TGTGCCAGAAGCCCTCTACAGGGGCCCTACTCTGGAACCACCACATATTTT
CARSPLQGPYSGTTTYF
>-|TRBJ2-3|many|TRBV5-6
TGTGCCAGCAGCCCTACGACGGGGCTGTGGGCAGATACGCAGTATTTT
CASSPTTGLWADTQYF
>-|TRBJ2-7|medium-sized|TRBV7-8
TGTGCCAGCAGCGAATACCGGGACCCCGACTACGAGCAGTACTTC
CASSEYRDPDYEQYF
>TRBD2|TRBJ2-7|many|TRBV7-2
TGTGCCAGCAGCAGACGTAGCGGGATGGACGGGGGAGAGCAGTACTTC
CASSRRSGMDGGEQYF
>TRBD1|TRBJ2-7|-|TRBV20-1
TGCAGTGCTAGCGCCGGGACAGGGTACTACGAGCAGTACTTC
CSASAGTGYYEQYF
>-|TRBJ2-3|many|TRBV29-1
TGCAGCGTAGAGGGGAGGCTAAGCACAGATACGCAGTATTTT
CSVEGRLSTDTQYF
>-|TRBJ1-6|many|TRBV6-1
TGTGCCAGCACTTTCAGCGGTTTGGACAAGTCCCTCCACTTT
CASTFSGLDKSLHF
>TRBD2|TRBJ2-7|-|TRBV24-1
TGTGCCACCAGTACTAGCGGGGAGAGCTCCTACGAGCAGTACTTC
CATSTSGESSYEQYF
>TRBD1|TRBJ2-1|-|TRBV19
TGTGCCAGTACATGGAGACAGGGATACTCTAGCTCCTACAATGAGCAGTTCTTC
CASTWRQGYSSSYNEQFF
>-|TRBJ2-6|many|TRBV28
TGTGCCAGCAGTTTATGGAGTGACTCTGGGGCCAACGTCCTGACTTTC
CASSLWSDSGANVLTF